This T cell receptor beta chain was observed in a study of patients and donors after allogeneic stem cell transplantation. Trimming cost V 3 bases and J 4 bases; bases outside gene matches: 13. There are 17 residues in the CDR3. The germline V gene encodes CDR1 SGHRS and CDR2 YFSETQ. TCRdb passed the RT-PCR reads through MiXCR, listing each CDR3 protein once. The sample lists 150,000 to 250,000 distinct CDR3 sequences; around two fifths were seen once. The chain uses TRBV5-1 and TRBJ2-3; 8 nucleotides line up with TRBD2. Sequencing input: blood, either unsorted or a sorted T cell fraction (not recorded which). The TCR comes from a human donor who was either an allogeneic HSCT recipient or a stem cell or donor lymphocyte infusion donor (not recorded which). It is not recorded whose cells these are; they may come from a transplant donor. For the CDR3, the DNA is TGCGCCAGCAGCTCGAGACTAGCGCCTAAGGGGGCAGATACGCAGTATTTT. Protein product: CASSSRLAPKGADTQYF.